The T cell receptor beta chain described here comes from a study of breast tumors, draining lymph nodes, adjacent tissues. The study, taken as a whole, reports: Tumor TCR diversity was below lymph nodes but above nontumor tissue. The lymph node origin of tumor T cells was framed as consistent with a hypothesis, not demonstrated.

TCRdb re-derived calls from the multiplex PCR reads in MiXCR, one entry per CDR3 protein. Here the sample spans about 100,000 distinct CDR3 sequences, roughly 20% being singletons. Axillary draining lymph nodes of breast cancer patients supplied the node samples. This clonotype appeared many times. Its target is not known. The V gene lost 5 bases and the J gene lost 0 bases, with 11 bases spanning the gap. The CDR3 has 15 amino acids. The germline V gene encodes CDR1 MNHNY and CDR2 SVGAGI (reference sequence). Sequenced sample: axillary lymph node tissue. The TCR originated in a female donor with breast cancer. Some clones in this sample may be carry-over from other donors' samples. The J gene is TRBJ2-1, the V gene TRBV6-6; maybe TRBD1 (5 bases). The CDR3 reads CASSDQGSSYNEQFF. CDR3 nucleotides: TGTGCCAGCAGTGATCAGGGCAGCTCCTACAATGAGCAGTTCTTC.